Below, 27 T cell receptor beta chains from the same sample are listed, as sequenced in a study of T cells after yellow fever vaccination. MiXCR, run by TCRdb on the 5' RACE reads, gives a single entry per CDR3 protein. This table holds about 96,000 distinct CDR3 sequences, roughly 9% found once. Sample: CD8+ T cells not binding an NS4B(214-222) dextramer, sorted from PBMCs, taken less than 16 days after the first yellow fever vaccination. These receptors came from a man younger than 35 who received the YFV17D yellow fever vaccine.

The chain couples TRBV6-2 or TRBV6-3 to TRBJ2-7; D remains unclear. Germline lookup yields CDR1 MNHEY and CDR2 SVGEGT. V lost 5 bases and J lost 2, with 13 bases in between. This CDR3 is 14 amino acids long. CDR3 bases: TGTGCCAGCAGTCCCCGGGTGGGAACCTACGAGCAGTACGTC. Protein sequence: CASSPRVGTYEQYV.

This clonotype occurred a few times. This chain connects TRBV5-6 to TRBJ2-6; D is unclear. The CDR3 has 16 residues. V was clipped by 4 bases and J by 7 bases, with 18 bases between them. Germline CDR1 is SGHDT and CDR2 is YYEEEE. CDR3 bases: TGTGCCAGCAGCCCGTGGACGGACCAAAAAGCCAACGTCCTGACTTTC. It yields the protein CASSPWTDQKANVLTF.

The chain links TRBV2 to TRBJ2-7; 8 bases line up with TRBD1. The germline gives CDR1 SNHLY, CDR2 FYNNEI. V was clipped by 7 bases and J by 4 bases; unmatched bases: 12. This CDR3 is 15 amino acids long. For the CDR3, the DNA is TGTGCCAGCATCCCGGGACAGGCGGCGGTTTACGAGCAGTACTTC. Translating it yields CASIPGQAAVYEQYF.

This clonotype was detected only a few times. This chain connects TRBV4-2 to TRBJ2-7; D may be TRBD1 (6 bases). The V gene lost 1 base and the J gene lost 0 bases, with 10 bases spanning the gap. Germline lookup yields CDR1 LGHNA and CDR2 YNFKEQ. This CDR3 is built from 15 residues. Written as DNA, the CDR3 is TGTGCCAGCAGCCAAGTGGAGGACAGCTCCTACGAGCAGTACTTC. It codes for CASSQVEDSSYEQYF.

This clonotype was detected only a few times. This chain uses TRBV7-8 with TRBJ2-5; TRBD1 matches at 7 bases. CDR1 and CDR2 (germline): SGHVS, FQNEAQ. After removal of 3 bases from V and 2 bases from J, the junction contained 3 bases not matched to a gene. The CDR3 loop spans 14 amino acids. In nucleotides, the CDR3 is TGTGCCAGCAGCTTCCGGGACAGACAAGAGACCCAGTACTTC. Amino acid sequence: CASSFRDRQETQYF. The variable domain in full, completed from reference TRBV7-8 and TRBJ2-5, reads GAGVSQSPRYKVAKRGQDVALRCDPISGHVSLFWYQQALGQGPEFLTYFQNEAQLDKSGLPSDRFFAERPEGSVSTLKIQRTQQEDSAVYLCASSFRDRQETQYFGPGTRLLVL.

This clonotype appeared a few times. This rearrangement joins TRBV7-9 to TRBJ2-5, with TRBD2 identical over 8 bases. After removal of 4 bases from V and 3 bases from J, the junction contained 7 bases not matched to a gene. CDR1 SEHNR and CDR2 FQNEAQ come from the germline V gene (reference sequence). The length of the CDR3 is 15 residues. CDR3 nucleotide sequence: TGTGCCAGCAGCTCTCTAGCGGGTGTGGAAGAGACCCAGTACTTC. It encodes CASSSLAGVEETQYF.

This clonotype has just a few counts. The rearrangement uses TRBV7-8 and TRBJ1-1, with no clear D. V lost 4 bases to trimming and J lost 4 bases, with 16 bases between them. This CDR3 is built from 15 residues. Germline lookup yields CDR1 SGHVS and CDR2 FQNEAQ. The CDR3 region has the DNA TGTGCCAGCAGCTCCGGGCAGGCTAGGGTCACTGAAGCTTTCTTT. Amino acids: CASSSGQARVTEAFF.

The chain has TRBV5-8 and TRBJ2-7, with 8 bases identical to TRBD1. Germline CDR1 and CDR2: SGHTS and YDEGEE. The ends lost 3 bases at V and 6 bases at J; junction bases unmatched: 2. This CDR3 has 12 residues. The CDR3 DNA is TGTGCCAGCAGCTCCAGGGGGCGCGAGCAGTACTTC. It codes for CASSSRGREQYF.

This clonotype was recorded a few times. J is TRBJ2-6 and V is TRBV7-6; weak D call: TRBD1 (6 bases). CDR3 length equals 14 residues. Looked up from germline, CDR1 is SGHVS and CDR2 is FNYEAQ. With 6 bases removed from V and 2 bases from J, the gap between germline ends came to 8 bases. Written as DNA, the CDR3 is TGTGCCAGCAGTCGGACAGCTGGGGCCAACGTCCTGACTTTC. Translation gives CASSRTAGANVLTF.

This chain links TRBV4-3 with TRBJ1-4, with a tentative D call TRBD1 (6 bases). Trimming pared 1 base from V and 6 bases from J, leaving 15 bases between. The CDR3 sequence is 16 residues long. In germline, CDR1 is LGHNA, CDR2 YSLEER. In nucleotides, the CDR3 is TGCGCCAGCAGCCAAGGTCCCCCTAACAGGGATGAAAAACTGTTTTTT. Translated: CASSQGPPNRDEKLFF.

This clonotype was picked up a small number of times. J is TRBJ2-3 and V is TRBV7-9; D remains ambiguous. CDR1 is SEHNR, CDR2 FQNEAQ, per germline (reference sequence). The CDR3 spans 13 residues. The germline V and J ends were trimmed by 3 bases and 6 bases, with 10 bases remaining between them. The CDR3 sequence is CASSFALSDTQYF. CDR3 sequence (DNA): TGTGCCAGCAGCTTTGCCCTGTCGGATACGCAGTATTTT. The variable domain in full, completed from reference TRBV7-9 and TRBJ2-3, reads DTGVSQNPRHKITKRGQNVTFRCDPISEHNRLYWYRQTLGQGPEFLTYFQNEAQLEKSRLLSDRFSAERPKGSFSTLEIQRTEQGDSAMYLCASSFALSDTQYFGPGTRLTVL.

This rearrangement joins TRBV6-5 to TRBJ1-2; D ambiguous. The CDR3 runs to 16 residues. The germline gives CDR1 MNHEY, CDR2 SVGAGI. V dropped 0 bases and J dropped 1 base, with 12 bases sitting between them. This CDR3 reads CASSYSTHTDNYGYTF. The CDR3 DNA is TGTGCCAGCAGTTACTCGACCCACACGGATAACTATGGCTACACCTTC.

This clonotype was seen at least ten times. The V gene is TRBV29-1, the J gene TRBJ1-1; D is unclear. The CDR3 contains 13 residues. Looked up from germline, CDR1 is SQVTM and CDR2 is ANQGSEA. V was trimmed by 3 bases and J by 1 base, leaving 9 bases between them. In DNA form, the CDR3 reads TGCAGCGTTGATGGGCCGGGGAACACTGAAGCTTTCTTT. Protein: CSVDGPGNTEAFF.

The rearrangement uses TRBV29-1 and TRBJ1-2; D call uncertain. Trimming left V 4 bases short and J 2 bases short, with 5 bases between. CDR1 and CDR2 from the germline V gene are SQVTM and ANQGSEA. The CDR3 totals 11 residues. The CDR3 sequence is CSVVSNYGYTF. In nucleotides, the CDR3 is TGCAGCGTTGTATCAAACTATGGCTACACCTTC.

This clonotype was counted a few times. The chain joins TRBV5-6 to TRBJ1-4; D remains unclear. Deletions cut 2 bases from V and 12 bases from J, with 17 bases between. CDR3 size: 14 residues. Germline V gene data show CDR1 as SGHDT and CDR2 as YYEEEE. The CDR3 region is CASSFEVNSVELFF. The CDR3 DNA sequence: TGTGCCAGCAGCTTCGAGGTTAACAGTGTCGAACTGTTTTTT.

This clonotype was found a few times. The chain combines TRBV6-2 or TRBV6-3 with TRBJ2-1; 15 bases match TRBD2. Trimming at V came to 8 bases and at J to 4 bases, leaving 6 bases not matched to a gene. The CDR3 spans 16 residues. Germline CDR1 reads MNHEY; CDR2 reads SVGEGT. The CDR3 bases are TGTGCCAGCCCCCGCGGGACTAGCGGGGGGTACAATGAGCAGTTCTTC. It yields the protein CASPRGTSGGYNEQFF.

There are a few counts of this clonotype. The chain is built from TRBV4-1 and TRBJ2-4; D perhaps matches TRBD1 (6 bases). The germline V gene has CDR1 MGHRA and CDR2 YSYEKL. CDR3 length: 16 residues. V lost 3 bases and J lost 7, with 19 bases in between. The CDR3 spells CASSHPYAGELNIQYF. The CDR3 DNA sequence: TGCGCCAGCAGCCATCCCTACGCAGGGGAGCTCAACATTCAGTACTTC.

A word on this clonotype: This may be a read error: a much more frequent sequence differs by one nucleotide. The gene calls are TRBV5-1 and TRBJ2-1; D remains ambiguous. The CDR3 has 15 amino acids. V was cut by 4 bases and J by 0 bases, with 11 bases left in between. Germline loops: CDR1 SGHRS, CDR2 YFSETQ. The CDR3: CASSLQDGSYNEQFF. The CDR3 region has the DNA TGCGCCAGCAGCCTCCAGGACGGCTCCTACAATGAGCAGTTCTTC.

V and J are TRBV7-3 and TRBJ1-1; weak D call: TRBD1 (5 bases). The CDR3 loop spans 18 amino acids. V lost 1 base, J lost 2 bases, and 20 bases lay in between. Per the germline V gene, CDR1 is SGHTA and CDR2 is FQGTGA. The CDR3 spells CASSLNGGVTGLNTEAFF. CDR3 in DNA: TGTGCCAGCAGCTTAAACGGGGGGGTTACAGGATTAAACACTGAAGCTTTCTTT.

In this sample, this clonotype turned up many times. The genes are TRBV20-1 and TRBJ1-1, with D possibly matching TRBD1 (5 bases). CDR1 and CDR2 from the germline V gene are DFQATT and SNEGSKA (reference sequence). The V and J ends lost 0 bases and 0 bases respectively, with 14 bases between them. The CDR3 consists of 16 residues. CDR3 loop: CSARDRDGLLNTEAFF. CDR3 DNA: TGCAGTGCTAGAGATCGGGACGGCCTTTTGAACACTGAAGCTTTCTTT.

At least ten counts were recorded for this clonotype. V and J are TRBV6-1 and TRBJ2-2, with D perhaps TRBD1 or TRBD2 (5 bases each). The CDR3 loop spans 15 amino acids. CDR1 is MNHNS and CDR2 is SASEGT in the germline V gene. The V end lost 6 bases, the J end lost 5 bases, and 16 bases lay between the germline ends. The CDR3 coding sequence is TGTGCCAGCAGCCCGGGGCCGCTCGGAACCGGGGAGCTGTTTTTT. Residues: CASSPGPLGTGELFF.

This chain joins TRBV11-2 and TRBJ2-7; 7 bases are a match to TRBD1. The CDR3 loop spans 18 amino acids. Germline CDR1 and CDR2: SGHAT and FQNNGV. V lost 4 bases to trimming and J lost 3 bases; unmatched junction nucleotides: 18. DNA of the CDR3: TGTGCCAGCAGCTACTTAGGGGGCTCGTCGCAGGGGAGCTACGAGCAGTACTTC. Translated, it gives CASSYLGGSSQGSYEQYF.

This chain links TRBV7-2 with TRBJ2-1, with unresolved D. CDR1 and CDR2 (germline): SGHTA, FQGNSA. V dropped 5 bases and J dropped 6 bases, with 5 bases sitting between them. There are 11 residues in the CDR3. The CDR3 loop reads CASSRSNEQFF. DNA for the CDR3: TGTGCCAGCAGCCGCTCCAATGAGCAGTTCTTC.

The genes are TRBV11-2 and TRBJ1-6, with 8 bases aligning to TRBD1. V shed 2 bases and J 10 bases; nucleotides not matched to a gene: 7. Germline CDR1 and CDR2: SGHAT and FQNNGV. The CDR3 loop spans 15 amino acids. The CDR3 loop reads CASSLSDRGSSPLHF. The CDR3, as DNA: TGTGCCAGCAGCTTATCCGACAGGGGTAGCTCACCCCTCCACTTT.

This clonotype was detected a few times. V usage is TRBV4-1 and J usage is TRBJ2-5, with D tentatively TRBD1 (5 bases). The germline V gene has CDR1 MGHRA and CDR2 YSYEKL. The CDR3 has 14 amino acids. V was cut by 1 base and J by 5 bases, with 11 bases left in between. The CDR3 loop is CASSQGGRVETQYF. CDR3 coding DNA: TGCGCCAGCAGCCAAGGGGGCAGGGTTGAGACCCAGTACTTC.

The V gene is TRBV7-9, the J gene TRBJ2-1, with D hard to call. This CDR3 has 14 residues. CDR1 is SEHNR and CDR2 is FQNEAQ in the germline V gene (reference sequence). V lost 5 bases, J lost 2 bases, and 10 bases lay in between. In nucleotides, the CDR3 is TGTGCCAGCAGCCTCGAAAATACCTACAATGAGCAGTTCTTC. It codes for CASSLENTYNEQFF. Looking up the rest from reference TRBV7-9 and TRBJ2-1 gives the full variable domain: DTGVSQNPRHKITKRGQNVTFRCDPISEHNRLYWYRQTLGQGPEFLTYFQNEAQLEKSRLLSDRFSAERPKGSFSTLEIQRTEQGDSAMYLCASSLENTYNEQFFGPGTRLTVL.

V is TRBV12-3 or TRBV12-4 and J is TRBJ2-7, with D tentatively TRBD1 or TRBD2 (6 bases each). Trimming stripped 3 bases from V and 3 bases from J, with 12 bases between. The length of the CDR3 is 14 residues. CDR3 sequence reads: CASSFLGGLYEQYF. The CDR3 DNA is TGTGCCAGCAGTTTTTTAGGGGGGCTCTACGAGCAGTACTTC.